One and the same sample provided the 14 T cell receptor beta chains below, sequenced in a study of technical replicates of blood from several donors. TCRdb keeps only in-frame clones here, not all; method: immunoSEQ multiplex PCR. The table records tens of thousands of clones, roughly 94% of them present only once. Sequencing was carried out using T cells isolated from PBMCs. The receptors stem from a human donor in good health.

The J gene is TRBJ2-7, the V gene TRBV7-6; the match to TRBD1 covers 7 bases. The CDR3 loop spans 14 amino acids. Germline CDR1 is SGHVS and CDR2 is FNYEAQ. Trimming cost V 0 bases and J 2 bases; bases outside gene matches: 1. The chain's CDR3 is CASSLAGTAYEQYF. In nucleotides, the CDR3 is TGTGCCAGCAGCTTAGCCGGGACAGCCTACGAGCAGTACTTC.

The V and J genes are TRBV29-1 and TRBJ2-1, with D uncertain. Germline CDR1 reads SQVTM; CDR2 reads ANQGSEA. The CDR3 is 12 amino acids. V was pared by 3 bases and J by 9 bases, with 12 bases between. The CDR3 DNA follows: TGCAGCGTTGAGTGGGCAGTCACTGAGCAGTTCTTC. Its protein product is CSVEWAVTEQFF.

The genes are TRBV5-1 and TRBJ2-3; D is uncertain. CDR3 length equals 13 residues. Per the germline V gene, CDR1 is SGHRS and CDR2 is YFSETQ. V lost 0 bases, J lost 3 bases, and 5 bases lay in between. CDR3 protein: CASSLESTDTQYF. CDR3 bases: TGCGCCAGCAGCTTGGAATCTACAGATACGCAGTATTTT. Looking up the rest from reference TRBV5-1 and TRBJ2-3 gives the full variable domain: KAGVTQTPRYLIKTRGQQVTLSCSPISGHRSVSWYQQTPGQGLQFLFEYFSETQRNKGNFPGRFSGRQFSNSRSEMNVSTLELGDSALYLCASSLESTDTQYFGPGTRLTVL.

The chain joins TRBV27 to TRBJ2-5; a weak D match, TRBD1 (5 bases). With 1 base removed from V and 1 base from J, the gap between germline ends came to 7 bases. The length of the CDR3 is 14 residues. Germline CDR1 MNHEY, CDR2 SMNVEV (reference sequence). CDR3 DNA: TGTGCCAGCAGTTTATTCGACAGCCAAGAGACCCAGTACTTC. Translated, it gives CASSLFDSQETQYF.

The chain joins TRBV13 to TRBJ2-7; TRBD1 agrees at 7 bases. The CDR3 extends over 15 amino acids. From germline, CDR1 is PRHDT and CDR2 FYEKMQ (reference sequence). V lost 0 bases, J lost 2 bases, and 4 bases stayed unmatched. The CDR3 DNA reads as TGTGCCAGCAGCTTAGGACAGGGGCTACCCTACGAGCAGTACTTC. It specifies CASSLGQGLPYEQYF. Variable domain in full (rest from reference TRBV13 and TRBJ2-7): AAGVIQSPRHLIKEKRETATLKCYPIPRHDTVYWYQQGPGQDPQFLISFYEKMQSDKGSIPDRFSAQQFSDYHSELNMSSLELGDSALYFCASSLGQGLPYEQYFGPGTRLTVT.

The CDR3 here is CASSLYEGSYEQYF. CDR3 sequence (DNA): TGTGCCAGCAGCTTATATGAGGGCTCCTACGAGCAGTACTTC. This chain joins TRBV7-9 and TRBJ2-7; possibly TRBD2 for D (5 bases). The V gene lost 2 bases and the J gene lost 0 bases, with 8 bases spanning the gap. Germline V gives CDR1 SEHNR, CDR2 FQNEAQ (reference sequence). The CDR3 has 14 amino acids.

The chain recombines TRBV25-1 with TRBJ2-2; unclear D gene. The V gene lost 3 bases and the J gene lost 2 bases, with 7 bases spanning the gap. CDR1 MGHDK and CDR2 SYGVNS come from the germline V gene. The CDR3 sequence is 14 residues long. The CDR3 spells CASSEGSNTGELFF. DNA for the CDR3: TGTGCCAGCAGTGAGGGCAGCAACACCGGGGAGCTGTTTTTT.

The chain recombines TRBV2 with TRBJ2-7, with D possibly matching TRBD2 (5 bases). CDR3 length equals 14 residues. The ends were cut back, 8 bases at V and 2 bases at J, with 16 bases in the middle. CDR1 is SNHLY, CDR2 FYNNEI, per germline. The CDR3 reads CASRPGIGAYEQYF. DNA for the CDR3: TGTGCCAGCCGCCCGGGAATTGGGGCCTACGAGCAGTACTTC. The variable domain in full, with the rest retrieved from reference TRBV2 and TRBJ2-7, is EPEVTQTPSHQVTQMGQEVILRCVPISNHLYFYWYRQILGQKVEFLVSFYNNEISEKSEIFDDQFSVERPDGSNFTLKIRSTKLEDSAMYFCASRPGIGAYEQYFGPGTRLTVT.

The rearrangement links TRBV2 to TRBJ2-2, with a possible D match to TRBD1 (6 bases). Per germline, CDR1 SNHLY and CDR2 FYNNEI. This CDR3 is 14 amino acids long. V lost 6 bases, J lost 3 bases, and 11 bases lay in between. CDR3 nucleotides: TGTGCCAGCAGATACAGGGTGGACACCGGGGAGCTGTTTTTT. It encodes CASRYRVDTGELFF.

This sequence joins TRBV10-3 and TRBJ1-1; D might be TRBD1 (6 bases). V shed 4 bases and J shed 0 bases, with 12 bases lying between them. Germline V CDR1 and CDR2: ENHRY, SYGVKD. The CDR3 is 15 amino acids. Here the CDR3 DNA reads TGTGCCATCAGTGGTAAAGGGGACATGAACACTGAAGCTTTCTTT. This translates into CAISGKGDMNTEAFF.

The DNA for the CDR3 is TGCGCCAGCAGCCCCCAGGAGCGGGAGATCCTATACGAGCAGTACTTC. Encoded protein: CASSPQEREILYEQYF. This chain joins TRBV4-1 and TRBJ2-7, with 8 bases that match TRBD2. Germline CDR1 reads MGHRA; CDR2 reads YSYEKL. The junction had 12 bases not matched to a gene; V was cut back by 4 bases and J by 4 bases. The CDR3 contains 16 residues.

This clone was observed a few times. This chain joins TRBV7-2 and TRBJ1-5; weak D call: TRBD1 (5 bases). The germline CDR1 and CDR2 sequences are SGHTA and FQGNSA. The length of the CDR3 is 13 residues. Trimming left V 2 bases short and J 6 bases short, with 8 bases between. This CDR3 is CASSLQGSQPQHF. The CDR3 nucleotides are TGTGCCAGCAGCTTACAGGGCAGTCAGCCCCAGCATTTT.

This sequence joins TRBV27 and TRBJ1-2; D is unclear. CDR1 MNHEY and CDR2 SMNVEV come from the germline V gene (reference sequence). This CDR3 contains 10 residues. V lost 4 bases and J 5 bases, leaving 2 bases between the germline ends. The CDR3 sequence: CASSSYGYTF. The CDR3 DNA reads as TGTGCCAGCAGTTCTTATGGCTACACCTTC.

In DNA form, the CDR3 reads TGTGCCAGCAGTTACGCAGGGACGGCGGGGTGGCTGGAAGCTTTCTTT. Protein product: CASSYAGTAGWLEAFF. The chain links TRBV6-5 to TRBJ1-1, with D perhaps TRBD1 (5 bases). V dropped 2 bases and J dropped 8 bases, with 21 bases sitting between them. CDR1 and CDR2 (germline): MNHEY, SVGAGI. The CDR3 sequence is 16 residues long.